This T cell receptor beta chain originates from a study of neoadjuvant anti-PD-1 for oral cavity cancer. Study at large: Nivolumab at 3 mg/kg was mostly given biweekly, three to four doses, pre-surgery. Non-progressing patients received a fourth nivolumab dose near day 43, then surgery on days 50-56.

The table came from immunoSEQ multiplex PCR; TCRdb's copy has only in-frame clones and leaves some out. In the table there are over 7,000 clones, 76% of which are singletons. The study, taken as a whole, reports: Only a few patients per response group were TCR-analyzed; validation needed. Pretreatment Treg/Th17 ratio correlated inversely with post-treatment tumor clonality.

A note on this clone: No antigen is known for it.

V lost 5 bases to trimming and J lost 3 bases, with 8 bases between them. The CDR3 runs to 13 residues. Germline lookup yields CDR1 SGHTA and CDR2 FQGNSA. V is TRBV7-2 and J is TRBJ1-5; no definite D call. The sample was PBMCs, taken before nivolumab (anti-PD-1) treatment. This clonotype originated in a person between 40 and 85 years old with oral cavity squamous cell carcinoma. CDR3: CASSAGINQPQHF. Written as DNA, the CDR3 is TGTGCCAGCAGCGCCGGGATCAATCAGCCCCAGCATTTT.